This T cell receptor (beta chain) was retrieved from a study of T-cell reconstitution after alpha-beta-depleted transplantation in children. This clonotype occurred many times. TCRbeta library preparation incorporated unique molecular identifiers. TCRdb fed the PCR reads into MiXCR, producing one record per CDR3 protein. The top ten clones hold 2% to 3% of a sample with 200,000 to 300,000 distinct CDR3 sequences, around 12% of them seen once. The CDR3 contains 15 residues. V was pared by 0 bases and J by 6 bases, with 14 bases between. Germline V CDR1 and CDR2: LGHNA, YSLEER. Sequencing used PBMCs from the stem cell graft donor, obtained from the stem cell graft. The sequence came from a human donor who donated a stem cell graft to a child with acute lymphoblastic leukemia. This rearrangement joins TRBV4-3 to TRBJ1-1, with no clear D. The CDR3 loop is CASSQEVAGNSEAFF. CDR3 coding DNA: TGCGCCAGCAGCCAAGAGGTCGCAGGCAATTCTGAAGCTTTCTTT.